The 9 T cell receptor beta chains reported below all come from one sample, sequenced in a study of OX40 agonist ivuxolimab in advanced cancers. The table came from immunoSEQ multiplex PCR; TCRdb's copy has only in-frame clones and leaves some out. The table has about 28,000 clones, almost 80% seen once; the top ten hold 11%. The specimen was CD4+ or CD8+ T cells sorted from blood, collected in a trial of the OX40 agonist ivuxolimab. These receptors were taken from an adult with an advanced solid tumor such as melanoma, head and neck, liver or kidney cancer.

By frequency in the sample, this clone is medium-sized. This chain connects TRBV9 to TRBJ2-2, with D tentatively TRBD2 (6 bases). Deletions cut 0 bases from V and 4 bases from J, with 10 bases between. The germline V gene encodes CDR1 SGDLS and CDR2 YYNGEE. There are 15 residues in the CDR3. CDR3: CASSVGEVGTGELFF. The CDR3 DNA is TGTGCCAGCAGCGTAGGGGAGGTGGGCACCGGGGAGCTGTTTTTT.

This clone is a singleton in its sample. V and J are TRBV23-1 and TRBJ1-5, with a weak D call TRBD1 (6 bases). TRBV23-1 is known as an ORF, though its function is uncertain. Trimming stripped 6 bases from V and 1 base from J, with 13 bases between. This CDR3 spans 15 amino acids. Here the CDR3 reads CASRFQGLSNQPQHF. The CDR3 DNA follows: TGCGCCAGCAGATTTCAGGGGCTAAGCAATCAGCCCCAGCATTTT.

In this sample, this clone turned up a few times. The CDR3 DNA sequence: TGTGCCAGCAGCGCGTCAGCGGGGTCTGGCACAGATACGCAGTATTTT. It is translated as CASSASAGSGTDTQYF. The V call is TRBV9, the J call TRBJ2-3, with 7 bases lining up with TRBD2. With 3 bases clipped from V and 1 base from J, the junction kept 8 bases outside the gene matches. CDR1 SGDLS and CDR2 YYNGEE come from the germline V gene. CDR3 length: 16 residues.

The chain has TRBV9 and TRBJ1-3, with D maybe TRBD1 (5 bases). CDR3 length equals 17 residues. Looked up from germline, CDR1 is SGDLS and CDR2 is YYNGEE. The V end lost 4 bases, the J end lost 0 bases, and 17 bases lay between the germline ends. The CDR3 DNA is TGTGCCAGCAGCTATGGTTGGGGGGTCCTCTCTGGAAACACCATATATTTT. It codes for CASSYGWGVLSGNTIYF.

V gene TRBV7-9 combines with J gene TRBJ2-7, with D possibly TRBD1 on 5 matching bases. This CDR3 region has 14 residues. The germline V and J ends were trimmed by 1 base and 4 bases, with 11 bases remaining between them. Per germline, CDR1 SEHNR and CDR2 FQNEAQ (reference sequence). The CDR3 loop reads CASSLGLGVYEQYF. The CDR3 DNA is TGTGCCAGCAGCTTAGGGTTAGGGGTTTACGAGCAGTACTTC.

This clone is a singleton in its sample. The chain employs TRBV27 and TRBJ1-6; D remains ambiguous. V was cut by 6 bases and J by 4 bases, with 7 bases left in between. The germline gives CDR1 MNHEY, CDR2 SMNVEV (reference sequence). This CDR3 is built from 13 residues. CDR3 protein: CASSHGYNSPLHF. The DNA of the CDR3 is TGTGCCAGCAGCCATGGTTATAATTCACCCCTCCACTTT.

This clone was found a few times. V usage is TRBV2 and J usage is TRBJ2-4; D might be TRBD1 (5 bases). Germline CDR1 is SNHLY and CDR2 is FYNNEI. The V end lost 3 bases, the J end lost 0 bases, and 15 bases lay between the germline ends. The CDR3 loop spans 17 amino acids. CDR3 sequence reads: CASSEKGPTVAKNIQYF. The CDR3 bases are TGTGCCAGCAGTGAGAAGGGGCCGACTGTAGCCAAAAACATTCAGTACTTC.

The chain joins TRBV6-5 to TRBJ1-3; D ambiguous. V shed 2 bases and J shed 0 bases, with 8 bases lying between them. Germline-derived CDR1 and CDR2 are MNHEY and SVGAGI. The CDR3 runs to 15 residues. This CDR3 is CASSYDYSSGNTIYF. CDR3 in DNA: TGTGCCAGCAGTTACGACTACAGCTCTGGAAACACCATATATTTT.

Here the CDR3 DNA reads TGTGCCAGCAGTTACTCGACCGGATCTGCGGGGACCCAGTACTTC. This translates into CASSYSTGSAGTQYF. V usage is TRBV6-5 and J usage is TRBJ2-5; maybe TRBD2 (5 bases). This CDR3 is 15 amino acids long. Trimming stripped 0 bases from V and 7 bases from J, with 15 bases between. Germline V lookup: CDR1 MNHEY, CDR2 SVGAGI.